The table lists the clone carrying this T cell receptor beta chain with a few counts. The source of the sample is a study of human T cells and chemical hapten exposure. Study information: Patients, largely female, had alopecia areata, totalis or universalis.

V was pared by 5 bases and J by 2 bases, with 10 bases of the junction left unmatched. Looked up from germline, CDR1 is MNHEY and CDR2 is SVGEGT. The CDR3 totals 17 residues. In the original processing: TCR counts had a median of about 100,000 per sample and spanned 23,224 to 690,600. Each CDR3 protein gets one entry after TCRdb re-called the RACE reads with MiXCR. The authors' filters were not applied to this entry. Of approximately 400,000 distinct CDR3 sequences listed, approximately 5.1% were seen once; the top ten hold 2.6%. The time point: pre-sensitization, week 0. Treatment denoted: therapeutic diphenylcyclopropenone sensitization with weekly scalp DPC.

The input for sequencing was whole blood, taken in connection with sensitization to the hapten diphenylcyclopropenone (DPC). The rearrangement uses TRBV6-2 or TRBV6-3 and TRBJ2-4; TRBD1 matches 9 bases. This TCR came from a woman aged 45-65 years with alopecia areata. Some clones in this sample may be carry-over from other donors' samples. The CDR3 is CASSTDPGQGTKNIQYF. Written as DNA, the CDR3 is TGTGCCAGCAGTACCGACCCCGGACAGGGGACCAAAAACATTCAGTACTTC.